In this sample, the clone carrying this T cell receptor (beta chain) turned up a few times. The second PCR ran about 7 to 12 cycles with a sample-barcoded 5' primer and J-beta primers. TCRdb processed the 5' RACE reads anew with MiXCR; each CDR3 protein has one entry. The table records roughly 1,800,000 distinct CDR3 sequences, roughly 49% of them present only once. This sample was taken from a study of blood T cells in healthy people across ages. Germline CDR1 reads MNHEY; CDR2 reads SVGAGI. V was clipped by 5 bases and J by 10 bases; unmatched bases: 10. The CDR3 is 15 amino acids. V is TRBV6-5 and J is TRBJ1-6, with 8 bases matching TRBD1. The origin of this receptor is a woman in her thirties or forties in good health. Sequenced sample: blood. CDR3 residues: CASSRGQAGGSPLHF. The CDR3, as DNA: TGTGCCAGCAGTAGGGGACAGGCGGGCGGATCACCCCTCCACTTT.